This TCR beta chain was recorded in a study of T cell repertoires in cytomegalovirus infection. Study-level background: Researchers turned to recently identified HLA-C-restricted CMV epitopes as well as well-studied HLA-B-restricted ones.

Each CDR3 protein is one row after TCRdb ran MiXCR on the reads. The sample has some 920,000 distinct CDR3 sequences; about 33% are singletons. Turning to this clonotype: Its specificity is unknown.

Trimming pared 3 bases from V and 10 bases from J, leaving 15 bases between. Germline loops: CDR1 SGHVS, CDR2 FQNEAQ. This CDR3 comprises 13 residues. This clonotype was obtained from a human donor in good health (CMV status not recorded). Some clones in this sample may be carry-over from other donors' samples. The specimen was cultured CD8+ T cells from PBMCs, collected from culture after CMV antigen stimulation. This sequence joins TRBV7-8 and TRBJ1-1; no clear D gene. CDR3 sequence reads: CASSLSPNERAFF. The CDR3 coding sequence is TGTGCCAGCAGCTTGTCCCCCAATGAACGAGCTTTCTTT.